A single sample gave rise to the 28 T cell receptor beta chains below, sequenced in a study of shared clonotypes between healthy human individuals. Data came from immunoSEQ multiplex PCR; TCRdb stores just in-frame clones and leaves some out. The sample contains 780,000 or so clones, 72% of which appear only once. The specimen was memory CD4+ T cells sorted from blood. As for subset: CD45RA-negative fraction. These receptors all stem from a woman aged 30 to 39 in good health.

The gene calls are TRBV19 and TRBJ2-2; 8 bases map to TRBD1. J gave up 7 bases and V 7 bases, and 5 bases lay outside the gene matches. The germline CDR1 and CDR2 sequences are LNHDA and SQIVND (reference sequence). CDR3 length: 13 amino acids. The CDR3 spells CASTQGAVGELFF. In nucleotides, the CDR3 is TGTGCCAGTACTCAGGGGGCCGTCGGGGAGCTGTTTTTT.

This clone was seen a few times. The rearrangement links TRBV7-2 to TRBJ1-1; no reliable D call. Trimming cost V 1 base and J 5 bases, with 11 bases left between them. The germline V gene encodes CDR1 SGHTA and CDR2 FQGNSA. The CDR3 totals 14 residues. CDR3 in DNA: TGTGCCAGCAGCTTAGAGAATATAGGGACTGAAGCTTTCTTT. It translates to CASSLENIGTEAFF. Looking up the rest from reference TRBV7-2 and TRBJ1-1 gives the full variable domain: GAGVSQSPSNKVTEKGKDVELRCDPISGHTALYWYRQSLGQGLEFLIYFQGNSAPDKSGLPSDRFSAERTGGSVSTLTIQRTQQEDSAVYLCASSLENIGTEAFFGQGTRLTVV.

J is TRBJ2-7 and V is TRBV28, with 11 positions matching TRBD1. V lost 7 bases, J lost 6 bases, and 11 bases stayed unmatched. The germline V gene encodes CDR1 MDHEN and CDR2 SYDVKM. This CDR3 is 15 amino acids long. CDR3 nucleotide sequence: TGTGCCAGCACTCTAAGCGGGACAGGGGGAGGCGAGCAGTACTTC. This sequence encodes CASTLSGTGGGEQYF.

The chain couples TRBV7-2 to TRBJ2-1; 7 nucleotides line up with TRBD1. The CDR3 is 15 amino acids. With V trimmed by 5 bases and J by 0 bases, 4 bases remained unmatched. Germline V gene sequence: CDR1 SGHTA, CDR2 FQGNSA. Here the CDR3 DNA reads TGTGCCAGCAGCACTAGACAGGGCTCCTACAATGAGCAGTTCTTC. Protein product: CASSTRQGSYNEQFF.

This rearrangement joins TRBV30 to TRBJ2-7; possibly TRBD1 or TRBD2 for D (5 bases each). V was clipped by 4 bases and J by 4 bases, with 14 bases between them. Germline V gene data show CDR1 as GTSNPN and CDR2 as SVGIG (reference sequence). The CDR3 spans 13 residues. The CDR3 DNA reads as TGTGCCTGGAATCCCGGGACCCCTTACGAGCAGTACTTC. This gives the protein CAWNPGTPYEQYF.

This chain joins TRBV18 and TRBJ2-5, with 7 bases fitting TRBD2. Germline V gives CDR1 KGHSH, CDR2 LQKENI. Trimming removed 0 bases from V and 4 bases from J; junction bases left unmatched: 2. The CDR3 contains 14 residues. The CDR3 here is CASSPPASGETQYF. CDR3 DNA: TGTGCCAGCTCACCACCAGCTAGCGGAGAGACCCAGTACTTC.

The chain carries TRBV19 and TRBJ2-5; TRBD2 aligns across 14 bases. The trim removed 3 bases at V and 5 bases at J, leaving 5 bases unmatched. The CDR3 is 16 residues long. Germline assignment: CDR1 LNHDA and CDR2 SQIVND (reference sequence). CDR3 DNA: TGTGCCAGTAGTATTACCGGGACTAGCGGGAGTGAGACCCAGTACTTC. Translation gives CASSITGTSGSETQYF.

This chain connects TRBV28 to TRBJ2-5, with TRBD1 identical over 9 bases. The CDR3 runs 13 residues. CDR1 and CDR2 (germline): MDHEN, SYDVKM. With V trimmed by 6 bases and J by 5 bases, 4 bases remained unmatched. CDR3 sequence reads: CASRGQGRETQYF. CDR3 bases: TGTGCCAGCAGGGGACAGGGCAGGGAGACCCAGTACTTC.

This clone was detected many times. The rearrangement joins TRBV5-1 to TRBJ2-6, with TRBD2 as a possible D gene (6 bases). V lost 4 bases, J lost 0 bases, and 23 bases lay in between. CDR1 SGHRS and CDR2 YFSETQ come from the germline V gene. The CDR3 runs 20 residues. The chain's CDR3 is CASSPFVARPGVSGANVLTF. The CDR3 bases are TGCGCCAGCAGCCCATTCGTGGCCCGACCGGGGGTCTCTGGGGCCAACGTCCTGACTTTC.

A few counts support this clone. This chain joins TRBV29-1 and TRBJ1-5; the D gene is possibly TRBD1 (5 bases). CDR1 SQVTM and CDR2 ANQGSEA come from the germline V gene. The V end lost 5 bases, the J end lost 4 bases, and 18 bases lay between the germline ends. The CDR3 extends over 15 amino acids. For the CDR3, the DNA is TGCAGCGTTTCTGTGGGGGGGAAGGGGAATCAGCCCCAGCATTTT. Residues: CSVSVGGKGNQPQHF.

V and J are TRBV5-1 and TRBJ2-7, with 11 nucleotides matching TRBD2. Germline CDR1 reads SGHRS; CDR2 reads YFSETQ. The CDR3 has 15 amino acids. V lost 4 bases and J lost 5; bases outside the gene matches: 8. CDR3 in DNA: TGCGCCAGCAGCCAGACTAGCGGGAAATCCCACGAGCAGTACTTC. Residues: CASSQTSGKSHEQYF.

This chain links TRBV19 with TRBJ2-1, with a weak D call TRBD2 (5 bases). The germline V gene encodes CDR1 LNHDA and CDR2 SQIVND (reference sequence). Trimming cost V 3 bases and J 6 bases, with 9 bases left between them. The CDR3 consists of 13 residues. Here the CDR3 reads CASSIGGLNEQFF. The CDR3 DNA is TGTGCCAGTAGTATTGGAGGACTCAATGAGCAGTTCTTC.

Points on this clone: Distinct nucleotide sequences in the sample also encode this CDR3. This chain joins TRBV5-6 and TRBJ2-3; D is unresolved. Trimming removed 0 bases from V and 0 bases from J, with 8 bases in between. Germline CDR1 and CDR2: SGHDT and YYEEEE. This CDR3 region has 15 residues. The CDR3 is CASSLGPSSTDTQYF. For the CDR3, the DNA is TGTGCCAGCAGCTTGGGTCCATCTAGCACAGATACGCAGTATTTT. The whole variable domain, remainder taken from reference TRBV5-6 and TRBJ2-3, is DAGVTQSPTHLIKTRGQQVTLRCSPKSGHDTVSWYQQALGQGPQFIFQYYEEEERQRGNFPDRFSGHQFPNYSSELNVNALLLGDSALYLCASSLGPSSTDTQYFGPGTRLTVL.

This rearrangement joins TRBV4-2 to TRBJ1-5, with a weak D call TRBD1 (5 bases). The germline V gene has CDR1 LGHNA and CDR2 YNFKEQ. V was cut by 3 bases and J by 4 bases, with 16 bases left in between. The CDR3 runs to 16 residues. CDR3 amino acids: CASSQRQGVRNQPQHF. CDR3 nucleotide sequence: TGTGCCAGCAGCCAGAGGCAGGGTGTAAGGAATCAGCCCCAGCATTTT.

This clone appeared once. This rearrangement joins TRBV14 to TRBJ2-1; tentatively, D is TRBD1 (8 bases). V was cut by 0 bases and J by 1 base, with 25 bases left in between. CDR1 and CDR2 (germline): SGHDN, FVKESK. CDR3 length equals 21 residues. The CDR3: CASSQESRTGSSGRSYNEQFF. CDR3 coding DNA: TGTGCCAGCAGCCAAGAATCGAGGACAGGGTCTAGCGGACGTTCCTACAATGAGCAGTTCTTC.

The V call is TRBV25-1, the J call TRBJ2-1; the match to TRBD2 covers 10 bases. CDR1 is MGHDK, CDR2 SYGVNS, per germline. The CDR3 runs to 16 residues. The junction had 10 bases not matched to a gene; V was cut back by 4 bases and J by 7 bases. The CDR3 sequence is CASSVLRTSGSNEQFF. CDR3 nucleotides: TGTGCCAGCAGTGTTCTCCGGACTAGCGGAAGTAATGAGCAGTTCTTC.

This chain joins TRBV19 and TRBJ2-3, with 8 bases lining up with TRBD2. This CDR3 region has 16 residues. CDR1 is LNHDA, CDR2 SQIVND, per germline (reference sequence). V was clipped by 5 bases and J by 2 bases; unmatched bases: 9. CDR3 nucleotide sequence: TGTGCCAGTAGTCTCACTAGCGGTTTAGACACAGATACGCAGTATTTT. This gives the protein CASSLTSGLDTDTQYF.

This chain uses TRBV9 with TRBJ2-2, with D unclear. Germline loops: CDR1 SGDLS, CDR2 YYNGEE. The CDR3 extends over 16 amino acids. V was clipped by 0 bases and J by 2 bases, with 11 bases between them. This CDR3 is CASSVGARDNTGELFF. The CDR3 DNA reads as TGTGCCAGCAGCGTAGGTGCCAGAGATAACACCGGGGAGCTGTTTTTT. The full variable domain, its missing parts supplied by reference TRBV9 and TRBJ2-2, is DSGVTQTPKHLITATGQRVTLRCSPRSGDLSVYWYQQSLDQGLQFLIQYYNGEERAKGNILERFSAQQFPDLHSELNLSSLELGDSALYFCASSVGARDNTGELFFGEGSRLTVL.

The J gene is TRBJ1-2, the V gene TRBV29-1; 8 bases are shared with TRBD1. The CDR3 contains 15 residues. Germline V CDR1 and CDR2: SQVTM, ANQGSEA. V was clipped by 7 bases and J by 2 bases; unmatched bases: 12. The CDR3 region is CSGGSQGALNYGYTF. The CDR3, as DNA: TGCAGCGGGGGGAGTCAGGGGGCGCTGAACTATGGCTACACCTTC.

V gene TRBV6-5 combines with J gene TRBJ2-7; 10 nucleotides match TRBD1. Germline CDR1 MNHEY, CDR2 SVGAGI. CDR3 length: 15 amino acids. V was pared by 5 bases and J by 3 bases, with 7 bases of the junction left unmatched. For the CDR3, the DNA is TGTGCCAGCAGTACAACCGGGACAGGGGACTACGAGCAGTACTTC. As protein: CASSTTGTGDYEQYF.

This clone was recorded once. The chain has TRBV27 and TRBJ1-2; perhaps TRBD1 as D (5 bases). Germline V lookup: CDR1 MNHEY, CDR2 SMNVEV (reference sequence). This CDR3 has 15 residues. V lost 5 bases and J lost 2, with 15 bases in between. The CDR3 region is CASSKTGTVNYGYTF. CDR3 sequence (DNA): TGTGCCAGCAGTAAGACCGGGACGGTCAACTATGGCTACACCTTC.

The chain links TRBV27 to TRBJ2-3; D ambiguous. The ends were cut back, 7 bases at V and 6 bases at J, with 8 bases in the middle. The germline V gene encodes CDR1 MNHEY and CDR2 SMNVEV (reference sequence). The CDR3 has 11 amino acids. Here the CDR3 DNA reads TGTGCCAGCACCGCCTTTGATACGCAGTATTTT. Translation gives CASTAFDTQYF.

The chain carries TRBV2 and TRBJ2-3, with 9 bases matching TRBD2. Trimming took 6 bases from V and 4 from J; bases not matched to a gene: 8. Germline loops: CDR1 SNHLY, CDR2 FYNNEI. This CDR3 region has 15 residues. The CDR3 nucleotides are TGTGCCAGCAGAACGCTAGCGGGACTACCAGATACGCAGTATTTT. It encodes CASRTLAGLPDTQYF.

V is TRBV27 and J is TRBJ2-5; tentative D call: TRBD2 (6 bases). This CDR3 is 14 amino acids long. CDR1 is MNHEY, CDR2 SMNVEV, per germline (reference sequence). The V gene lost 3 bases and the J gene lost 5 bases, with 13 bases spanning the gap. Here the CDR3 DNA reads TGTGCCAGCAGTTTTGGGCGGGGTTACGAGACCCAGTACTTC. It is translated as CASSFGRGYETQYF.

The chain uses TRBV25-1 and TRBJ2-1, with 7 bases lining up with TRBD2. This CDR3 has 17 amino acids. The germline V gene encodes CDR1 MGHDK and CDR2 SYGVNS. Trimming at V came to 7 bases and at J to 3 bases, leaving 15 bases not matched to a gene. CDR3 coding DNA: TGTGCCAGCACGGCCCAGACCGGGACTATATACTACAATGAGCAGTTCTTC. Translated: CASTAQTGTIYYNEQFF.

This clone was found once. V gene TRBV29-1 combines with J gene TRBJ2-3, with D hard to call. With 0 bases removed from V and 1 base from J, the gap between germline ends came to 8 bases. The CDR3 length is 14 residues. Germline CDR1 reads SQVTM; CDR2 reads ANQGSEA. CDR3 sequence reads: CSVEDGGGTDTQYF. CDR3 bases: TGCAGCGTTGAAGATGGTGGTGGCACAGATACGCAGTATTTT.

There are many counts of this clone. V usage is TRBV28 and J usage is TRBJ2-7, with D possibly matching TRBD2 (5 bases). Trimming pared 6 bases from V and 0 bases from J, leaving 18 bases between. Germline V gene sequence: CDR1 MDHEN, CDR2 SYDVKM. There are 16 residues in the CDR3. CDR3 nucleotide sequence: TGTGCCAGCAGAATGAGGACTTCCCATTCCTCCTACGAGCAGTACTTC. It translates to CASRMRTSHSSYEQYF.

In regard to this clone: Other DNA sequences in the same sample also yield this CDR3. The chain links TRBV19 to TRBJ1-1, with D possibly being TRBD1 (6 bases). The germline CDR1 and CDR2 sequences are LNHDA and SQIVND (reference sequence). CDR3 length equals 12 residues. Trimming stripped 4 bases from V and 6 bases from J, with 9 bases between. CDR3 in amino acids: CASSTRGPEAFF. The CDR3 nucleotides read TGTGCCAGTAGTACCAGGGGACCTGAAGCTTTCTTT.